This entry lists 26 T cell receptor beta chains sequenced from one sample in a study of blood T cell repertoires in COVID-19. Clones were sequenced by immunoSEQ multiplex PCR, and TCRdb holds only the in-frame ones, with some missing. The table has over 95,000 clones, 84% seen once. What was sequenced was peripheral blood. Receptors originate from a middle-aged woman with acute or convalescent COVID-19.

The rearrangement uses TRBV7-6 and TRBJ2-3; 7 bases are shared with TRBD1. The V gene's germline CDR1 is SGHVS and CDR2 FNYEAQ. V gave up 2 bases and J gave up 1 base; unmatched junction bases: 3. The CDR3 totals 15 residues. CDR3 amino acids: CASSLNTGGTDTQYF. The CDR3 DNA reads TGTGCCAGCAGCTTAAACACAGGGGGCACAGATACGCAGTATTTT.

The CDR3 reads CASRETGIETQYF. In DNA, the CDR3 is TGTGCCAGCAGGGAGACAGGGATAGAGACCCAGTACTTC. The chain links TRBV2 to TRBJ2-5; TRBD1 agrees at 7 bases. This CDR3 spans 13 amino acids. Germline values: CDR1 SNHLY, CDR2 FYNNEI. The trim removed 6 bases at V and 4 bases at J, leaving 5 bases unmatched.

The CDR3 coding sequence is TGTGCCAGCAGTGAAGCGCTTCTAAGGGGTAATCAGCCCCAGCATTTT. This encodes CASSEALLRGNQPQHF. The chain links TRBV6-1 to TRBJ1-5; TRBD1 might be the D (5 bases). Trimming removed 0 bases from V and 4 bases from J, with 13 bases in between. The CDR3 sequence is 16 residues long. Per the germline V gene, CDR1 is MNHNS and CDR2 is SASEGT.

The chain couples TRBV4-1 to TRBJ2-3, with a possible D match to TRBD1 (6 bases). Deletions cut 1 base from V and 4 bases from J, with 18 bases between. CDR1 is MGHRA and CDR2 is YSYEKL in the germline V gene. This CDR3 contains 17 residues. The CDR3 nucleotides read TGCGCCAGCAGCCAAGTCGCCGGTTCGCCAGGGGCAGATACGCAGTATTTT. It translates to CASSQVAGSPGADTQYF.

V gene TRBV7-9 combines with J gene TRBJ2-3; TRBD1 aligns across 7 bases. J gave up 4 bases and V 6 bases, and 7 bases lay outside the gene matches. The CDR3 has 14 residues. Germline lookup yields CDR1 SEHNR and CDR2 FQNEAQ (reference sequence). DNA of the CDR3: TGTGCCAGCAGTTCGATAACAGGGGCAGATACGCAGTATTTT. Translating gives CASSSITGADTQYF.

The V gene is TRBV4-3, the J gene TRBJ2-7; 12 nucleotides align to TRBD2. This CDR3 has 15 amino acids. The germline V gene encodes CDR1 LGHNA and CDR2 YSLEER. Trimming at V came to 5 bases and at J to 6 bases, leaving 8 bases not matched to a gene. CDR3 region: CASSYGTSGLAEQYF. For the CDR3, the DNA is TGCGCCAGCAGCTACGGGACTAGCGGGCTAGCCGAGCAGTACTTC.

This rearrangement joins TRBV5-1 to TRBJ2-5; no firm D call. Germline V gives CDR1 SGHRS, CDR2 YFSETQ. This CDR3 spans 15 amino acids. Trimming shortened V by 4 bases and J by 5 bases, and 18 bases separated the two germline ends. CDR3: CASSPKPPPGETQYF. CDR3 bases: TGCGCCAGCAGCCCTAAGCCTCCCCCCGGGGAGACCCAGTACTTC.

The rearrangement joins TRBV30 to TRBJ2-1; 13 nucleotides match TRBD2. CDR1 is GTSNPN and CDR2 is SVGIG in the germline V gene (reference sequence). The CDR3 is 15 amino acids. Germline trimming cut 6 bases from V and 7 bases from J; bases unmatched to any gene: 9. CDR3 residues: CACTSGGADWNEQFF. The CDR3 DNA reads TGTGCCTGTACTAGCGGGGGGGCCGATTGGAATGAGCAGTTCTTC.

The chain carries TRBV6-6 and TRBJ1-2, with TRBD1 matching 8 bases. Germline CDR1 MNHNY, CDR2 SVGAGI (reference sequence). J was trimmed by 8 bases and V by 4 bases; bases with no gene match: 12. The CDR3 is made up of 15 amino acids. The CDR3 DNA is TGTGCCAGCAGTTGGTCCAGGGGGCTTGTGAGAGGCTACACCTTC. Translating it yields CASSWSRGLVRGYTF.

The chain has TRBV7-9 and TRBJ2-7, with a weak D call TRBD2 (6 bases). In germline, CDR1 is SEHNR, CDR2 FQNEAQ (reference sequence). The CDR3 contains 13 residues. Trimming removed 2 bases from V and 8 bases from J, with 13 bases in between. As DNA, the CDR3 is TGTGCCAGCAGCTTAAGCTGGGGGGAGCAGCAGTACTTC. Residues: CASSLSWGEQQYF. The full variable domain, its missing parts supplied by reference TRBV7-9 and TRBJ2-7, is DTGVSQNPRHKITKRGQNVTFRCDPISEHNRLYWYRQTLGQGPEFLTYFQNEAQLEKSRLLSDRFSAERPKGSFSTLEIQRTEQGDSAMYLCASSLSWGEQQYFGPGTRLTVT.

The rearrangement links TRBV27 to TRBJ1-1, with 7 bases identical to TRBD1. V shed 6 bases and J 1 base; nucleotides not matched to a gene: 2. This CDR3 comprises 13 residues. Germline V gene lookup returns CDR1 MNHEY and CDR2 SMNVEV (reference sequence). The CDR3, as DNA: TGTGCCAGCAGCAGGACAGGGAACACTGAAGCTTTCTTT. As protein: CASSRTGNTEAFF.

The chain joins TRBV7-9 to TRBJ2-2; 8 positions agree with TRBD2. CDR3 length equals 15 residues. From germline, CDR1 is SEHNR and CDR2 FQNEAQ (reference sequence). Unmatched junction bases numbered 4, after V lost 5 bases and J lost 2 bases. The CDR3 region has the DNA TGTGCCAGCAGCCAACTAGCGGACAACACCGGGGAGCTGTTTTTT. It codes for CASSQLADNTGELFF.

This chain connects TRBV6-5 to TRBJ1-5; unclear D gene. CDR3 length: 15 amino acids. Trimming shortened V by 7 bases and J by 0 bases, and 13 bases separated the two germline ends. CDR1 is MNHEY and CDR2 is SVGAGI in the germline V gene. As DNA, the CDR3 is TGTGCCAGCACCCCCCGCGGGTTTAGCAATCAGCCCCAGCATTTT. This gives the protein CASTPRGFSNQPQHF.

Only one count was recorded for this clone. The chain joins TRBV7-2 to TRBJ1-1; 8 bases are shared with TRBD1. CDR3 length: 15 amino acids. The germline gives CDR1 SGHTA, CDR2 FQGNSA. V shed 6 bases and J 4 bases; nucleotides not matched to a gene: 10. The chain's CDR3 is CASRGEQGGSTEAFF. The CDR3 DNA is TGTGCCAGCAGAGGGGAACAGGGGGGAAGCACTGAAGCTTTCTTT.

About this clone itself: This sample includes further DNA sequences coding for the same CDR3. The chain joins TRBV19 to TRBJ2-3; D perhaps matches TRBD2 (6 bases). Germline V CDR1 and CDR2: LNHDA, SQIVND (reference sequence). The V and J ends lost 6 bases and 4 bases respectively, with 11 bases between them. The CDR3 is made up of 13 amino acids. The CDR3 loop reads CASSRGLADTQYF. CDR3 nucleotides: TGTGCCAGTAGCCGGGGGTTGGCAGATACGCAGTATTTT. Based on the CDR3 plus reference TRBV19 and TRBJ2-3, the full variable domain is DGGITQSPKYLFRKEGQNVTLSCEQNLNHDAMYWYRQDPGQGLRLIYYSQIVNDFQKGDIAEGYSVSREKKESFPLTVTSAQKNPTAFYLCASSRGLADTQYFGPGTRLTVL.

The chain links TRBV3-1 (or the pseudogene TRBV3-2) to TRBJ1-2; TRBD1 agrees at 7 bases. Trimming at V came to 3 bases and at J to 4 bases, leaving 5 bases not matched to a gene. The CDR3 sequence is 14 residues long. Germline V gene lookup returns CDR1 LGHDT and CDR2 YNNKEL (reference sequence). Written as DNA, the CDR3 is TGTGCCAGCAGCCACCACGACAGGGTCTATGGCTACACCTTC. It encodes CASSHHDRVYGYTF.

The V and J genes are TRBV5-6 and TRBJ2-1; D possibly corresponds to TRBD2 (6 bases). Trimming shortened V by 0 bases and J by 9 bases, and 10 bases separated the two germline ends. CDR3 length: 13 amino acids. Germline CDR1 is SGHDT and CDR2 is YYEEEE. This chain's CDR3 is CASSLGGRGEQFF. The CDR3 nucleotides are TGTGCCAGCAGCTTGGGAGGGCGGGGTGAGCAGTTCTTC.

The V call is TRBV20-1, the J call TRBJ1-1, with D unresolved. The germline V and J ends were trimmed by 5 bases and 7 bases, with 11 bases remaining between them. Germline CDR1 DFQATT, CDR2 SNEGSKA (reference sequence). CDR3 length equals 11 residues. CDR3 sequence: CSAARTSEAFF. The CDR3, as DNA: TGCAGTGCTGCCCGCACAAGTGAAGCTTTCTTT.

The chain combines TRBV7-9 with TRBJ1-2; no clear D gene. V was trimmed by 5 bases and J by 5 bases, leaving 6 bases between them. This CDR3 spans 11 amino acids. The germline gives CDR1 SEHNR, CDR2 FQNEAQ (reference sequence). The CDR3 loop reads CASSTTYGYTF. The CDR3 nucleotides are TGTGCCAGCAGCACCACTTATGGCTACACCTTC.

The V and J genes are TRBV7-2 and TRBJ2-1; D is ambiguous. V lost 2 bases and J lost 0, with 8 bases in between. CDR1 is SGHTA, CDR2 FQGNSA, per germline. CDR3 length: 15 residues. CDR3 in DNA: TGTGCCAGCAGCTTAATCGCGAGCTCCTACAATGAGCAGTTCTTC. Its protein is CASSLIASSYNEQFF.

This sequence joins TRBV6-6 and TRBJ1-2; D remains unclear. V gave up 0 bases and J gave up 10 bases, with 12 bases separating them. Per germline, CDR1 MNHNY and CDR2 SVGAGI (reference sequence). The CDR3 consists of 13 residues. Written as DNA, the CDR3 is TGTGCCAGCAGTTACTCTGGACGGGATGACTACACCTTC. Encoded protein: CASSYSGRDDYTF.

The chain combines TRBV11-2 with TRBJ2-1, with 8 positions matching TRBD2. V was pared by 2 bases and J by 3 bases, with 3 bases of the junction left unmatched. CDR1 is SGHAT, CDR2 FQNNGV, per germline. The CDR3 extends over 15 amino acids. The CDR3 protein is CASSLTSGVYNEQFF. Written as DNA, the CDR3 is TGTGCCAGCAGCTTAACTAGCGGAGTCTACAATGAGCAGTTCTTC.

This chain uses TRBV5-1 with TRBJ1-2, with 9 bases fitting TRBD1. CDR3 length: 15 amino acids. V shed 4 bases, J shed 6 bases, and the junction held 10 bases outside the gene matches. The germline V gene encodes CDR1 SGHRS and CDR2 YFSETQ. The CDR3: CASSPSGQGYDGYTF. In nucleotides, the CDR3 is TGCGCCAGCAGCCCATCTGGACAGGGGTATGATGGCTACACCTTC.

This chain connects TRBV15 to TRBJ1-5; D possibly corresponds to TRBD1 (5 bases). The V gene lost 0 bases and the J gene lost 2 bases, with 17 bases spanning the gap. The CDR3 has 18 amino acids. Germline assignment: CDR1 LNHNV and CDR2 YYDKDF (reference sequence). Here the CDR3 reads CATSRDQGRSGGNQPQHF. In DNA form, the CDR3 reads TGTGCCACCAGCAGAGATCAGGGAAGGTCGGGAGGCAATCAGCCCCAGCATTTT.

V usage is TRBV19 and J usage is TRBJ1-5, with 10 bases aligning to TRBD1. There are 18 residues in the CDR3. After removal of 4 bases from V and 11 bases from J, the junction contained 20 bases not matched to a gene. Germline CDR1 LNHDA, CDR2 SQIVND (reference sequence). CDR3 region: CASSKLIGGTGDSAAQHF. In nucleotides, the CDR3 is TGTGCCAGTAGTAAGTTGATTGGCGGGACAGGGGACTCCGCGGCCCAGCATTTT.

This clone is medium-sized. The chain joins TRBV7-9 to TRBJ1-1; no firm D call. Germline V CDR1 and CDR2: SEHNR, FQNEAQ (reference sequence). The CDR3 has 15 amino acids. The V end was cut by 0 bases, the J end by 1 base, with 9 bases between. The CDR3 reads CASSLAGLANTEAFF. CDR3 sequence (DNA): TGTGCCAGCAGCTTAGCGGGCCTGGCGAACACTGAAGCTTTCTTT. The full variable domain, in which reference TRBV7-9 and TRBJ1-1 provide the parts outside the CDR3, is DTGVSQNPRHKITKRGQNVTFRCDPISEHNRLYWYRQTLGQGPEFLTYFQNEAQLEKSRLLSDRFSAERPKGSFSTLEIQRTEQGDSAMYLCASSLAGLANTEAFFGQGTRLTVV.